This T cell receptor (beta chain) derives from a study of blood T cells in healthy people across ages. General study findings and limits: Samples with more naive T cells showed higher observed beta diversity.

Each sample yielded at least 7 million isolated PBMCs. Together with a sample-barcoded 5' primer, a J-beta primer mix was included in a second PCR lasting about 6 to 11 cycles. TCRdb independently ran MiXCR on the 5' RACE reads; one entry per CDR3 protein. The sample holds more than 900,000 distinct CDR3 sequences; around 29% are singletons and the top ten take roughly a tenth. This clonotype appeared many times. Its antigen is not identified. These data also featured in a second study, about T cells of mothers and their children. Per that paper: The analysis detected no persistent microchimeric T cell clones.

The receptor was isolated from a woman in her thirties or forties in good health. Sequences were obtained from blood.

The CDR3 DNA reads TGCGCCAGCAGCTTTATTGAGTTTGATACGCAGTATTTT. Amino acid sequence: CASSFIEFDTQYF. J is TRBJ2-3 and V is TRBV5-1; no reliable D call. The CDR3 has 13 residues. CDR1 and CDR2 from the germline V gene are SGHRS and YFSETQ. Trimming removed 2 bases at V and 6 bases at J, with 10 bases between.